The clone carrying this T cell receptor (beta chain) was seen more than once but under ten times. The sample comes from a study of blood T cell repertoires in COVID-19. For the study at large: There were acute and convalescent COVID-19 samples, and they came from the United States, Italy and Spain. From T cells, B-cell-depleted T cells, or PBMCs came the material, which was cDNA or gDNA.

Per the authors' pipeline: From reference gene primer amplification, estimates of nucleated cell counts were derived. TCRdb keeps only in-frame clones here, not all; method: immunoSEQ multiplex PCR. V and J calls and clone size are given by that table; D and trimming were obtained from the DNA. In the table there are about 200,000 clones, approximately 82% of which are singletons. Germline V gives CDR1 SGHKS, CDR2 YYEKEE (reference sequence). CDR3 length equals 16 residues. Trimming removed 5 bases from V and 4 bases from J, with 18 bases in between. This clonotype originated in a human donor with acute or convalescent COVID-19. The donor label of this sample is uncertain. The chain carries TRBV5-5 and TRBJ2-2; no reliable D call. Sample: peripheral blood. CDR3 bases: TGTGCCAGCAGTCGATATGGTGCCTCGGGCACCGGGGAGCTGTTTTTT. It yields the protein CASSRYGASGTGELFF.